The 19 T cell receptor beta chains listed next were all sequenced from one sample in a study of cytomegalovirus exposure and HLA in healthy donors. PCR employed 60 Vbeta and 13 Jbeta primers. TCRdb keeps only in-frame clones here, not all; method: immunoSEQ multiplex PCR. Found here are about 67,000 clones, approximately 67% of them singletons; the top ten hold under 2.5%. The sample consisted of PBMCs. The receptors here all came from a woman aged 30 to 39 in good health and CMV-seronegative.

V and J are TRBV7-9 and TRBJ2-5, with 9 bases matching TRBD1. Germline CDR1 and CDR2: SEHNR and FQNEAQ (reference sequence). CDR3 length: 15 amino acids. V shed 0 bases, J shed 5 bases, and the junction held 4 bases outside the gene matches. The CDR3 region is CASSLAQGARETQYF. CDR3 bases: TGTGCCAGCAGCTTAGCACAGGGGGCACGGGAGACCCAGTACTTC.

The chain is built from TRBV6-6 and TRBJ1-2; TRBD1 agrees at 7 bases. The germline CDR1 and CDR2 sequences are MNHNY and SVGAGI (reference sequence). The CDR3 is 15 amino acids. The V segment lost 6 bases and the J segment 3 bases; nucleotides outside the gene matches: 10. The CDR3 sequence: CASSHRGRLDYGYTF. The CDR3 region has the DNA TGTGCCAGCAGCCACAGGGGCAGGTTAGACTATGGCTACACCTTC.

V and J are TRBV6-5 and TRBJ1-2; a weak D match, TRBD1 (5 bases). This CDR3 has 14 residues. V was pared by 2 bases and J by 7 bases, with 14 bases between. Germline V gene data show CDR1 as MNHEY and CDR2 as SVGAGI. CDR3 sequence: CASSYGQGVRGYTF. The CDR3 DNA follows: TGTGCCAGCAGTTACGGGCAGGGTGTGCGTGGCTACACCTTC.

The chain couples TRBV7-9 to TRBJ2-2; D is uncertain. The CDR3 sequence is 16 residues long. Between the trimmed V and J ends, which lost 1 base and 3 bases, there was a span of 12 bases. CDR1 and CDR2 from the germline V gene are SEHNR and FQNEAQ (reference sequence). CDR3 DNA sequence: TGTGCCAGCAGCTTAGGGCCCAGCACAGACACCGGGGAGCTGTTTTTT. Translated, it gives CASSLGPSTDTGELFF.

The CDR3 is CASSLQASGGAGNEQFF. CDR3 nucleotides: TGTGCCAGCAGCTTACAGGCTAGCGGGGGGGCCGGGAATGAGCAGTTCTTC. The rearrangement joins TRBV7-6 to TRBJ2-1, with TRBD2 matching 12 bases. The V and J ends lost 2 bases and 7 bases, in that order; junction bases with no gene match: 9. The CDR3 extends over 17 amino acids. Germline lookup yields CDR1 SGHVS and CDR2 FNYEAQ.

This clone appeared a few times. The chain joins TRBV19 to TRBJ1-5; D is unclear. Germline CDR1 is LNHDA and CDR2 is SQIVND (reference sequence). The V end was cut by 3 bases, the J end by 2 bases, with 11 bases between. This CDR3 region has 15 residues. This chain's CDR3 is CASSIRGFGNQPQHF. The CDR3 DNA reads TGTGCCAGTAGTATCCGAGGGTTCGGCAATCAGCCCCAGCATTTT.

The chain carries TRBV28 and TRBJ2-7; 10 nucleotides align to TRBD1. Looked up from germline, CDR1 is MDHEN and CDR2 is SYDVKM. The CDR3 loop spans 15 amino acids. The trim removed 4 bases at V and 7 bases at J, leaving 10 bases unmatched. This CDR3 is CASSSRGTGVLEQYF. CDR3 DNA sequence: TGTGCCAGCAGTTCTCGAGGGACAGGGGTGTTAGAGCAGTACTTC. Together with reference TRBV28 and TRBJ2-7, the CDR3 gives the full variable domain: DVKVTQSSRYLVKRTGEKVFLECVQDMDHENMFWYRQDPGLGLRLIYFSYDVKMKEKGDIPEGYSVSREKKERFSLILESASTNQTSMYLCASSSRGTGVLEQYFGPGTRLTVT.

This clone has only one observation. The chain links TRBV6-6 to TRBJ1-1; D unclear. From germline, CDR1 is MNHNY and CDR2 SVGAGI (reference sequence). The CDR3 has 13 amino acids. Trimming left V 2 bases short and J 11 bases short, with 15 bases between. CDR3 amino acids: CASSYELSGWAFF. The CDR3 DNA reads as TGTGCCAGCAGTTACGAGCTCAGCGGTTGGGCTTTCTTT.

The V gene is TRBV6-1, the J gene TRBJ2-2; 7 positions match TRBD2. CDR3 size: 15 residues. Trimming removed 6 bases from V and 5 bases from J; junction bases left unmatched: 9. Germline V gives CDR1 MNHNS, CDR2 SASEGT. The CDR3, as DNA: TGTGCCAGCAGCGAAAAGGTGCGGGGGACCGGGGAGCTGTTTTTT. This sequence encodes CASSEKVRGTGELFF.

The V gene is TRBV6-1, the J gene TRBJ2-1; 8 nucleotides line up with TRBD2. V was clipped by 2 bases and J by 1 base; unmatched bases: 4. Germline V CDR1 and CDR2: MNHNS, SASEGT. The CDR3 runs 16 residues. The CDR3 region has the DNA TGTGCCAGCAGTGAAACGCGGGGGGCATCCTACAATGAGCAGTTCTTC. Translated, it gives CASSETRGASYNEQFF.

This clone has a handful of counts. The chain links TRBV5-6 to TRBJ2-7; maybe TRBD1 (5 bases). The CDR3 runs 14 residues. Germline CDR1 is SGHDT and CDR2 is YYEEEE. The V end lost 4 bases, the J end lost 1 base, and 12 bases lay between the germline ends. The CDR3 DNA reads TGTGCCAGCAGCCCCCCGGACAATTCCTACGAGCAGTACTTC. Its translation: CASSPPDNSYEQYF. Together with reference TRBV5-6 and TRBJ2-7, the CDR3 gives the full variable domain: DAGVTQSPTHLIKTRGQQVTLRCSPKSGHDTVSWYQQALGQGPQFIFQYYEEEERQRGNFPDRFSGHQFPNYSSELNVNALLLGDSALYLCASSPPDNSYEQYFGPGTRLTVT.

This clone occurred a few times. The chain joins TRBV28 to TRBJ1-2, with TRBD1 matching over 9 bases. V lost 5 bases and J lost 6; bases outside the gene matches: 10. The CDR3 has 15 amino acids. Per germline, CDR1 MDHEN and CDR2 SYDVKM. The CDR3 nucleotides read TGTGCCAGCAGTCCCCAGCCGGGACAGGGTAATGGCTACACCTTC. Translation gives CASSPQPGQGNGYTF.

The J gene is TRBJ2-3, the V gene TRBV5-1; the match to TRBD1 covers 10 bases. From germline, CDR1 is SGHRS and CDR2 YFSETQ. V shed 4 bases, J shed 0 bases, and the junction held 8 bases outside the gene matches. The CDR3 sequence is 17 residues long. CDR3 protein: CASSRQGQGTSTDTQYF. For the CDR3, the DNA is TGCGCCAGCAGCCGACAGGGACAGGGGACTAGCACAGATACGCAGTATTTT.

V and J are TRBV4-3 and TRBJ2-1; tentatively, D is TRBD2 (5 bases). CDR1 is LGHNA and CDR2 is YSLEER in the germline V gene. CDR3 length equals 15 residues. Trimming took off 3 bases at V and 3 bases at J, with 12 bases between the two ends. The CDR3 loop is CASSQAGAGYNEQFF. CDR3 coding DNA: TGCGCCAGCAGCCAGGCAGGTGCGGGCTACAATGAGCAGTTCTTC.

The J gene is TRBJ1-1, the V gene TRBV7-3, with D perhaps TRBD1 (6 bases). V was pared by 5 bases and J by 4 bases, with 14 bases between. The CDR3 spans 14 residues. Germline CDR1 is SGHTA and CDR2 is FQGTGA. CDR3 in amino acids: CASSLQGLGTEAFF. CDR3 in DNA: TGTGCCAGCAGCCTACAGGGATTGGGCACTGAAGCTTTCTTT.

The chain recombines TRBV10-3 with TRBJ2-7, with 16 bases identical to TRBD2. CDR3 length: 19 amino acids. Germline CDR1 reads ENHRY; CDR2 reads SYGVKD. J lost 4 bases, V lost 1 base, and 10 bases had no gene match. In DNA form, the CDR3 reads TGTGCCATCAGTGAGTTACCGGGACTAGCGGGGGGGCCTGGTTACGAGCAGTACTTC. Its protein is CAISELPGLAGGPGYEQYF.

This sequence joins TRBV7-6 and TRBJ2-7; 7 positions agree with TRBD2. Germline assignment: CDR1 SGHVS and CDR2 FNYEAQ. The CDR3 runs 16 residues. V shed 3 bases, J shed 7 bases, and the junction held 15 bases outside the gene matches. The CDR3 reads CASSLSLGRDPREQYF. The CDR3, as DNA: TGTGCCAGCAGCTTGAGCTTGGGGAGGGACCCAAGGGAGCAGTACTTC. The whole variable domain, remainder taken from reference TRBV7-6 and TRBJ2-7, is GAGVSQSPRYKVTKRGQDVALRCDPISGHVSLYWYRQALGQGPEFLTYFNYEAQQDKSGLPNDRFSAERPEGSISTLTIQRTEQRDSAMYRCASSLSLGRDPREQYFGPGTRLTVT.

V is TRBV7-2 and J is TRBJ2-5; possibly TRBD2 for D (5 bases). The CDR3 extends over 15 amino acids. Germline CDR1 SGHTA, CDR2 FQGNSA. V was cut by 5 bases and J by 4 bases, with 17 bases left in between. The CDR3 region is CASSLQSGGGETQYF. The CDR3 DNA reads TGTGCCAGCAGCCTTCAATCGGGCGGAGGAGAGACCCAGTACTTC.

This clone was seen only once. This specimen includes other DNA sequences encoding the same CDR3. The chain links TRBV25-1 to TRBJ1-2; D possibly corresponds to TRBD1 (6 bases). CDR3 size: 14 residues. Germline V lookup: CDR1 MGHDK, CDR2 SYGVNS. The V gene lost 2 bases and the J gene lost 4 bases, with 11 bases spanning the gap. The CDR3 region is CASSERTVPYGYTF. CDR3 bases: TGTGCCAGCAGTGAAAGGACAGTACCCTATGGCTACACCTTC.